The 8 T cell receptor beta chains given below trace back to one sample, sequenced in a study of Tregs in tolerant kidney transplant recipients. Assay: immunoSEQ multiplex PCR; the TCRdb copy retains only in-frame clones and omits some. This table has some 74,000 clones, around 90% appearing once. The input for sequencing was Tregs from blood, taken before the transplant. The origin of the receptors is a human donor who received a combined kidney and bone marrow transplant.

V and J are TRBV28 and TRBJ1-5, with no clear D. V shed 5 bases and J shed 10 bases, with 12 bases lying between them. Germline V lookup: CDR1 MDHEN, CDR2 SYDVKM. This CDR3 is built from 12 residues. The CDR3 spells CASSPPQTPQHF. The CDR3 bases are TGTGCCAGCAGTCCCCCCCAAACTCCCCAGCATTTT.

This clone appeared a few times. The rearrangement joins TRBV14 to TRBJ1-1; D is unresolved. V lost 0 bases and J lost 10, with 15 bases in between. Germline assignment: CDR1 SGHDN and CDR2 FVKESK. The CDR3 contains 14 residues. CDR3 in amino acids: CASSQEGRFRSAFF. The CDR3 DNA sequence: TGTGCCAGCAGCCAAGAAGGCCGGTTTCGTTCAGCTTTCTTT.

This clone was counted once. The rearrangement joins TRBV6-5 to TRBJ2-7; 9 positions agree with TRBD1. With V trimmed by 4 bases and J by 7 bases, 11 bases remained unmatched. Germline-derived CDR1 and CDR2 are MNHEY and SVGAGI. The CDR3 is 15 residues long. DNA of the CDR3: TGTGCCAGCAGTTCTTTAGGGACAGGGCCCTGGGAGCAGTACTTC. Amino acids: CASSSLGTGPWEQYF.

V gene TRBV4-2 combines with J gene TRBJ2-7; D is uncertain. The length of the CDR3 is 13 residues. The ends were cut back, 1 base at V and 6 bases at J, with 10 bases in the middle. Germline lookup yields CDR1 LGHNA and CDR2 YNFKEQ. CDR3 nucleotide sequence: TGTGCCAGCAGCCAAGTCTCGTCTAGCGAGCAGTACTTC. It is translated as CASSQVSSSEQYF.

V is TRBV5-1 and J is TRBJ1-1; maybe TRBD1 (6 bases). V was cut by 1 base and J by 2 bases, with 9 bases left in between. Germline CDR1 and CDR2: SGHRS and YFSETQ. This CDR3 spans 14 amino acids. CDR3 in amino acids: CASSLRGTNTEAFF. The DNA for the CDR3 is TGCGCCAGCAGCTTGAGGGGGACAAACACTGAAGCTTTCTTT.

As concerns this clone: The sample contains more than one DNA sequence encoding this CDR3. This chain joins TRBV29-1 and TRBJ2-1; the match to TRBD1 covers 8 bases. Germline CDR1 is SQVTM and CDR2 is ANQGSEA. With V trimmed by 3 bases and J by 7 bases, 2 bases remained unmatched. The CDR3 totals 12 residues. CDR3 in amino acids: CSVDRGRNEQFF. CDR3 coding DNA: TGCAGCGTTGACAGGGGGCGGAATGAGCAGTTCTTC.

The chain links TRBV2 to TRBJ2-5; no clear D gene. The CDR3 is 11 amino acids. V was trimmed by 3 bases and J by 7 bases, leaving 6 bases between them. CDR1 is SNHLY and CDR2 is FYNNEI in the germline V gene. The DNA for the CDR3 is TGTGCCAGCAGTGACAGGATGACCCAGTACTTC. Translated, it gives CASSDRMTQYF.

The CDR3 here is CASSLGKGSTDTQYF. The CDR3 DNA follows: TGTGCCAGCAGCTTAGGCAAGGGAAGCACAGATACGCAGTATTTT. This chain links TRBV11-3 with TRBJ2-3; the D is unclear. Trimming removed 1 base at V and 0 bases at J, with 8 bases between. Per germline, CDR1 SGHNT and CDR2 YENEEA. The CDR3 extends over 15 amino acids.